This T cell receptor (beta chain) was retrieved from a study of lymphopenia after photon versus proton radiotherapy. Study-level findings and limits: Relative stability marked proton patients; photon patients lost diversity and naive cells.

The assay was immunoSEQ multiplex PCR, and TCRdb's table has in-frame clones only and misses some. The table records 50,000 to 75,000 clones, approximately 86% of them present only once. This CDR3 spans 15 amino acids. As for this clone: What it binds is unknown.

Sample: peripheral blood, taken from a patient treated with photon-based radiotherapy. V usage is TRBV21-1 and J usage is TRBJ2-5; the D segment call TRBD2 is taken from the table without a DNA check. TRBV21-1 is a known pseudogene. The clonotype originates from a man in his forties with gastric cancer. The CDR3 loop reads CASSKITSGQETQYF. The CDR3 DNA follows: TGTGCCAGCAGCAAAATTACTAGCGGACAAGAGACCCAGTACTTC.